This T cell receptor (beta chain) was sequenced during a study of cytomegalovirus exposure and HLA in healthy donors. Study-wide results and caveats: Researchers counted about 150 TCR beta chains as cytomegalovirus-associated.

Turning to this clone: Its antigen is not identified.

Measured with immunoSEQ multiplex PCR; TCRdb has only the in-frame clones, and not every one. The sample lists 200,000 to 300,000 clones, more than 75% occurring once. Germline V lookup: CDR1 MGHRA, CDR2 YSYEKL. V lost 4 bases, J lost 2 bases, and 11 bases lay in between. CDR3 length: 15 amino acids. The sequence derives from a woman between 25 and 40 years old in good health and CMV-seropositive. The chain recombines TRBV4-1 with TRBJ2-2; D possibly corresponds to TRBD2 (5 bases). Source material: PBMCs. This CDR3 is CASSRNSANTGELFF. For the CDR3, the DNA is TGCGCCAGCAGCCGGAATAGCGCAAACACCGGGGAGCTGTTTTTT.